The entry that follows covers one T cell receptor (beta chain) sequence. Its antigen is unknown. Relative to the germline gene, one junction end is altered; a read error may explain this. This sample stems from a study of CD8 T cells in ankylosing spondylitis. Germline V CDR1 and CDR2: SQVTM, ANQGSEA. CDR3 size: 14 residues. General study findings and limits: Peripheral blood held disease-linked clones only at relatively low frequency, and these were CD8+. Earlier authors reported some of these motif variants in reactive arthritis synovial fluid and blood. A motif in TCR beta, a set of roughly 8 highly homologous variants, appeared characteristic of ankylosing spondylitis blood. As reported, disease-linked clones showed significant enrichment in matched ankylosing spondylitis synovial fluid.

TCR beta libraries were made by quantitative 5'-RACE with molecular barcodes. TCRdb re-derived calls from the 5' RACE reads in MiXCR, one entry per CDR3 protein. This table has some 840,000 distinct CDR3 sequences, approximately 12% appearing once. Sequenced material: blood, either unsorted or a sorted T cell fraction (not recorded which). This sequence joins TRBV29-1 and TRBJ1-1, with D maybe TRBD1 (6 bases). This TCR was recovered from a male donor with ankylosing spondylitis. The CDR3 region has the DNA TGCAGCGTCGGGAAGGAAGGGGGGAACGCTGAAGCTTTCTTT. It translates to CSVGKEGGNAEAFF.